This passage covers 32 T cell receptor beta chains from one sample sequenced in a study of blood T cells in healthy people across ages. The second PCR ran about 6 to 11 cycles with a sample-barcoded 5' primer and J-beta primers. TCRdb analysed the 5' RACE reads with MiXCR anew, one entry per CDR3 protein. The sample yields over 1,500,000 distinct CDR3 sequences, around 48% seen once. Sequenced material: blood. The receptors shown here come from a woman between 40 and 50 years old in good health.

This chain connects TRBV20-1 to TRBJ2-5; perhaps TRBD1 as D (6 bases). The CDR3 contains 15 residues. Between the trimmed V and J ends, which lost 6 bases and 4 bases, there was a span of 21 bases. Germline CDR1 reads DFQATT; CDR2 reads SNEGSKA (reference sequence). Here the CDR3 DNA reads TGCAGTGCCACCCTGGGGGCTGCTTGGGGAGAGACCCAGTACTTC. Translated, it gives CSATLGAAWGETQYF.

With respect to this clonotype: Germline and junction disagree at one end, which may indicate a read error. This rearrangement joins TRBV5-6 to TRBJ2-1, with D perhaps TRBD1 (6 bases). The CDR3 runs to 14 residues. Germline V gives CDR1 SGHDT, CDR2 YYEEEE. CDR3 amino acids: CTSSSRYRDNEQFF. For the CDR3, the DNA is TGTACCAGCAGCTCCCGATACAGGGACAATGAGCAGTTCTTC.

This clonotype is a singleton in its sample. V is TRBV20-1 and J is TRBJ1-5; D call uncertain. Germline V gene data show CDR1 as DFQATT and CDR2 as SNEGSKA (reference sequence). With 0 bases removed from V and 7 bases from J, the gap between germline ends came to 16 bases. This CDR3 region has 15 residues. Written as DNA, the CDR3 is TGCAGTGCTAGAGATGTCAACCTGGGCGGGCAGCCCCAGCATTTT. Translated: CSARDVNLGGQPQHF.

The rearrangement uses TRBV6-2 or TRBV6-3 and TRBJ2-1; 10 nucleotides align to TRBD2. V lost 0 bases to trimming and J lost 5 bases; unmatched junction nucleotides: 4. The CDR3 has 16 residues. CDR1 and CDR2 from the germline V gene are MNHEY and SVGEGT. The CDR3 nucleotides are TGTGCCAGCAGTTACTCCCTAGCGGGGGTTCACAATGAGCAGTTCTTC. It yields the protein CASSYSLAGVHNEQFF.

This clonotype was picked up a small number of times. V gene TRBV20-1 combines with J gene TRBJ2-7; TRBD2 might be the D (6 bases). Trimming left V 3 bases short and J 2 bases short, with 8 bases between. CDR3 length: 12 amino acids. Germline V gene sequence: CDR1 DFQATT, CDR2 SNEGSKA (reference sequence). CDR3 DNA: TGCAGTGCTAGGTGGGAGGCCTACGAGCAGTACTTC. It codes for CSARWEAYEQYF.

The chain joins TRBV3-1 to TRBJ2-7; D unresolved. CDR1 is LGHDT, CDR2 YNNKEL, per germline (reference sequence). The CDR3 runs 13 residues. The V and J ends lost 0 bases and 1 base respectively, with 4 bases between them. The CDR3 loop reads CASSQDNSYEQYF. CDR3 bases: TGTGCCAGCAGCCAAGACAATTCCTACGAGCAGTACTTC.

Turning to this clonotype: Its ends do not fully match the called genes, so a read error is possible. The chain couples TRBV6-6 to TRBJ1-2; TRBD1 is a possible D gene (5 bases). The CDR3 is 15 residues long. The germline CDR1 and CDR2 sequences are MNHNY and SVGAGI (reference sequence). The DNA for the CDR3 is TGTGCCAACAGTTACGTAGCGGGGGGAGACTATGGCTACACCTTC. This sequence encodes CANSYVAGGDYGYTF.

This clonotype was counted a few times. The chain carries TRBV6-1 and TRBJ2-1; 7 nucleotides align to TRBD2. V dropped 5 bases and J dropped 6; count of bases not matched to a gene: 13. Germline V CDR1 and CDR2: MNHNS, SASEGT. The CDR3 runs 16 residues. The CDR3 DNA sequence: TGTGCCAGCAGTAGAGCCTCCGGGACTAATCTCAATGAGCAGTTCTTC. Translation: CASSRASGTNLNEQFF.

The chain joins TRBV29-1 to TRBJ2-1; D is uncertain. Germline-derived CDR1 and CDR2 are SQVTM and ANQGSEA. CDR3 length: 13 amino acids. Trimming removed 3 bases at V and 7 bases at J, with 13 bases between. CDR3 residues: CSVEYSSGNEQFF. The CDR3 region has the DNA TGCAGCGTTGAGTACAGTAGTGGGAATGAGCAGTTCTTC.

This clonotype occurred a few times. The chain recombines TRBV12-3 or TRBV12-4 with TRBJ1-4, with 7 bases that match TRBD1. Unmatched junction bases numbered 6, after V lost 6 bases and J lost 2 bases. The CDR3 sequence is 15 residues long. The CDR3 spells CASRHQTGTNEKLFF. Written as DNA, the CDR3 is TGTGCCAGCAGACACCAGACAGGGACTAATGAAAAACTGTTTTTT.

The chain employs TRBV11-1 and TRBJ1-2, with 7 bases matching TRBD1. Germline assignment: CDR1 SGHAT and CDR2 FQDESV (reference sequence). The V gene end was trimmed by 6 bases and the J gene end by 3 bases; junction bases not matched to a gene: 7. The CDR3 sequence is 14 residues long. CDR3 nucleotide sequence: TGTGCCAGCAGGAGGACAGGCGGCGACTATGGCTACACCTTC. It translates to CASRRTGGDYGYTF.

This clonotype was detected a few times. The chain employs TRBV7-2 and TRBJ1-2, with 8 bases fitting TRBD1. Germline CDR1 SGHTA, CDR2 FQGNSA. There are 17 residues in the CDR3. J lost 2 bases, V lost 3 bases, and 11 bases had no gene match. The DNA for the CDR3 is TGTGCCAGCAGCTTTCCGACAGGGGCCAACTACAACTATGGCTACACCTTC. It encodes CASSFPTGANYNYGYTF.

This clonotype was recorded a few times. V usage is TRBV28 and J usage is TRBJ1-2, with 12 bases fitting TRBD1. Germline values: CDR1 MDHEN, CDR2 SYDVKM. V lost 5 bases, J lost 4 bases, and 17 bases stayed unmatched. The CDR3 runs 19 residues. In DNA, the CDR3 is TGTGCCAGCAGTCCCAACCCCCGGGACAGGGGGCCACCCAGCTATGGCTACACCTTC. Encoded protein: CASSPNPRDRGPPSYGYTF.

The V call is TRBV20-1, the J call TRBJ2-5, with D uncertain. V was shortened by 4 bases and J by 4 bases, with 19 bases between the two germline ends. CDR1 DFQATT and CDR2 SNEGSKA come from the germline V gene (reference sequence). CDR3 length: 15 amino acids. CDR3 in DNA: TGCAGTGCTACCAAAGACGAGCCGGGCCCAGAGACCCAGTACTTC. This encodes CSATKDEPGPETQYF.

This clonotype was picked up many times. A read error may produce the germline difference seen at one junction end. This rearrangement joins TRBV7-2 to TRBJ1-5; D is perhaps TRBD1 (5 bases). This CDR3 is built from 14 residues. Germline V gene sequence: CDR1 SGHTA, CDR2 FQGNSA. CDR3 sequence reads: CASSLAGSNQPQHF. DNA for the CDR3: TGTGCCAGCAGTTTAGCAGGGAGCAATCAGCCCCAGCATTTT.

Only a few counts were recorded for this clonotype. The rearrangement uses TRBV15 and TRBJ2-5; 11 bases are shared with TRBD2. Germline V gene sequence: CDR1 LNHNV, CDR2 YYDKDF (reference sequence). The V and J ends lost 1 base and 5 bases, in that order; junction bases with no gene match: 9. The CDR3 has 17 residues. In nucleotides, the CDR3 is TGTGCCACCAGCAGAGGACAGACTAGCGGGGCGGGGGAGACCCAGTACTTC. Amino acids: CATSRGQTSGAGETQYF.

The CDR3 bases are TGCGCCAGCAGCTTGGTGGTGTCGGATGGCTACACCTTC. It translates to CASSLVVSDGYTF. This chain connects TRBV5-1 to TRBJ1-2, with no clear D. CDR1 and CDR2 (germline): SGHRS, YFSETQ. CDR3 length: 13 amino acids. V gave up 0 bases and J gave up 6 bases, with 9 bases separating them.

This sequence joins TRBV7-9 and TRBJ2-1, with D unresolved. The CDR3 covers 13 residues. The ends were cut back, 3 bases at V and 6 bases at J, with 9 bases in the middle. From germline, CDR1 is SEHNR and CDR2 FQNEAQ (reference sequence). The CDR3: CASSFSVTNEQFF. The CDR3 DNA is TGTGCCAGCAGCTTTTCTGTAACCAATGAGCAGTTCTTC.

This sequence joins TRBV4-2 and TRBJ2-1, with D possibly TRBD2 on 5 matching bases. V was cut by 6 bases and J by 9 bases, with 18 bases left in between. The CDR3 contains 14 residues. Per germline, CDR1 LGHNA and CDR2 YNFKEQ. CDR3 sequence reads: CASSPSLSGPEQFF. The CDR3 bases are TGTGCCAGCAGTCCAAGTCTAAGCGGTCCTGAGCAGTTCTTC.

The sample holds a few counts of this clonotype. This sequence joins TRBV28 and TRBJ2-5, with D possibly matching TRBD2 (7 bases). V was cut by 2 bases and J by 1 base, with 14 bases left in between. Per the germline V gene, CDR1 is MDHEN and CDR2 is SYDVKM. This CDR3 region has 16 residues. The DNA of the CDR3 is TGTGCCAGCAGTTTAGGACGGGGGGCCACCCAAGAGACCCAGTACTTC. Translating it yields CASSLGRGATQETQYF.

This chain joins TRBV20-1 and TRBJ2-6, with D perhaps TRBD1 (5 bases). The germline V and J ends were trimmed by 3 bases and 1 base, with 7 bases remaining between them. The V gene's germline CDR1 is DFQATT and CDR2 SNEGSKA (reference sequence). The CDR3 covers 14 residues. The CDR3 bases are TGCAGTGCTAGGGGGCCTTCTGGGGCCAACGTCCTGACTTTC. Translation: CSARGPSGANVLTF.

The V and J genes are TRBV6-5 and TRBJ2-1; D possibly uses TRBD1 or TRBD2 (6 bases each). Trimming took 7 bases from V and 8 from J, leaving 24 bases between them. Germline-derived CDR1 and CDR2 are MNHEY and SVGAGI. The CDR3 spans 16 residues. In DNA, the CDR3 is TGTGCCAGCAAATACCTAAACCGGGACACGGGAGATGAGCAGTTCTTC. Translating it yields CASKYLNRDTGDEQFF.

This clonotype has just a few counts. V is TRBV5-1 and J is TRBJ2-1, with D possibly TRBD2 on 5 matching bases. The CDR3 is made up of 15 amino acids. The germline V gene has CDR1 SGHRS and CDR2 YFSETQ. V was trimmed by 4 bases and J by 5 bases, leaving 16 bases between them. The CDR3 protein is CASSTTVGGNNEQFF. CDR3 sequence (DNA): TGCGCCAGCAGCACGACCGTAGGAGGAAACAATGAGCAGTTCTTC.

This clonotype was seen more than once but under ten times. V gene TRBV7-9 combines with J gene TRBJ2-7; possible D gene TRBD1, 6 bases. The CDR3 length is 13 residues. CDR1 SEHNR and CDR2 FQNEAQ come from the germline V gene (reference sequence). The V and J ends lost 8 bases and 6 bases respectively, with 17 bases between them. CDR3 bases: TGTGCCAGCGATCCTAATGGGGGCGGCGAGCAGTACTTC. This translates into CASDPNGGGEQYF.

The chain links TRBV28 to TRBJ1-2; D is unclear. The CDR3 extends over 14 amino acids. Trimming left V 3 bases short and J 8 bases short, with 16 bases between. CDR1 is MDHEN and CDR2 is SYDVKM in the germline V gene. The CDR3 region is CASSLVQRQRGYTF. The CDR3 DNA sequence: TGTGCCAGCAGTTTGGTACAGAGGCAGAGAGGCTACACCTTC.

V and J are TRBV6-5 and TRBJ2-1; 11 bases map to TRBD2. Germline CDR1 reads MNHEY; CDR2 reads SVGAGI. The CDR3 spans 14 residues. Trimming removed 2 bases from V and 8 bases from J; junction bases left unmatched: 2. The CDR3 sequence is CASSYTSGGYEQFF. The CDR3 coding sequence is TGTGCCAGCAGTTACACTAGCGGGGGCTATGAGCAGTTCTTC.

The chain is built from TRBV20-1 and TRBJ1-2; D gene uncertain. The CDR3 loop spans 14 amino acids. Germline V lookup: CDR1 DFQATT, CDR2 SNEGSKA (reference sequence). Between the trimmed V and J ends, which lost 5 bases and 0 bases, there was a span of 13 bases. The CDR3 loop is CSAGSERPNYGYTF. CDR3 DNA sequence: TGCAGTGCTGGTTCGGAGCGCCCTAACTATGGCTACACCTTC.

The sample holds a few counts of this clonotype. The gene calls are TRBV20-1 and TRBJ2-3; 9 bases align to TRBD2. After removal of 8 bases from V and 6 bases from J, the junction contained 9 bases not matched to a gene. The CDR3 covers 13 residues. Germline V CDR1 and CDR2: DFQATT, SNEGSKA (reference sequence). The CDR3 nucleotides are TGCAGTTTTAGCGGGGGCCCCCTCGATACGCAGTATTTT. This encodes CSFSGGPLDTQYF.

This clonotype was seen a few times. The V gene is TRBV6-5, the J gene TRBJ2-3, with D perhaps matching TRBD2 (7 bases). V lost 2 bases and J 0 bases, leaving 12 bases between the germline ends. The germline V gene has CDR1 MNHEY and CDR2 SVGAGI. The CDR3 has 16 residues. CDR3 DNA: TGTGCCAGCAGTTACCTCGCGGGGGCTAGCACAGATACGCAGTATTTT. It encodes CASSYLAGASTDTQYF.

This clonotype has more than one count but fewer than ten. In nucleotides, the CDR3 is TGTGCCAGCAGCTTACTCAGCGTCGAGCAGTACTTC. Its protein is CASSLLSVEQYF. The chain has TRBV13 and TRBJ2-7; D not resolved. Per the germline V gene, CDR1 is PRHDT and CDR2 is FYEKMQ (reference sequence). The germline V and J ends were trimmed by 2 bases and 6 bases, with 8 bases remaining between them. The CDR3 length is 12 residues.

Notes on this clonotype: At one end the junction does not follow the germline gene, possibly because of a read error. J is TRBJ2-1 and V is TRBV4-1; 7 nucleotides line up with TRBD1. The CDR3 covers 14 residues. Germline V gives CDR1 MGHRA, CDR2 YSYEKL. The CDR3 DNA reads as TGCGCCAGCAGCCAAGCCCCAGATGGACAGGCCGAGTACTTC. Its protein is CASSQAPDGQAEYF.

The chain uses TRBV28 and TRBJ2-3, with TRBD2 matching over 14 bases. Per germline, CDR1 MDHEN and CDR2 SYDVKM. Losses at the gene ends were 3 bases for V and 4 bases for J; bases not matched to a gene: 6. This CDR3 is built from 17 residues. The CDR3 here is CASSLWTSGGTADTQYF. The CDR3 DNA reads TGTGCCAGCAGTTTGTGGACTAGCGGGGGGACGGCAGATACGCAGTATTTT.